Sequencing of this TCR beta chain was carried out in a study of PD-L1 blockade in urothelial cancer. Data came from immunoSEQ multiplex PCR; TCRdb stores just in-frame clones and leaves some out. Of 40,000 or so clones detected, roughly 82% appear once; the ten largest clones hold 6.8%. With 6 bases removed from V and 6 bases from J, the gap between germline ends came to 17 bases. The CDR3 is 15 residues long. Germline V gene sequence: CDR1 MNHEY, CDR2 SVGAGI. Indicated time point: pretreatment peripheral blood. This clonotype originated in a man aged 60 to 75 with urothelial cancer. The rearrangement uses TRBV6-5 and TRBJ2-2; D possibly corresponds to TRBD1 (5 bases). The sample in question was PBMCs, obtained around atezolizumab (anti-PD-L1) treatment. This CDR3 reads CASSLGAPVSGELFF. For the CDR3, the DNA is TGTGCCAGCAGCCTTGGGGCCCCGGTGTCCGGGGAGCTGTTTTTT.